A selection of T cell receptor beta chains follows, all from one sample in a study of Graves' ophthalmopathy and Graves' hyperthyroidism. TCRdb redid the calling of the multiplex PCR reads with MiXCR, one entry per CDR3 protein. Of just over 600,000 distinct CDR3 sequences in the sample, about a fifth are singletons; the top ten hold more than 5.5%. The source material was peripheral blood. The receptors were gathered from a young woman with stable Graves' hyperthyroidism. Some clones in this sample may be carry-over from other donors' samples. The CDR3 runs from the conserved cysteine through the conserved F or W. Fields, in order: D gene, clone size, V gene, J gene, CDR3 DNA, CDR3 protein. The D gene is left open where the match is weak. Some rows have no size entry. The others give once, few or many, or a class for an expanded clone.

D: TRBD1; size: few; V: TRBV27; J: TRBJ1-5; DNA: TGTGCCAGCAGTTTACTCGGACAGGGGATCAATCAGCCCCAGCATTTT; CDR3: CASSLLGQGINQPQHF
D: TRBD1; size: many; V: TRBV12-3/TRBV12-4; J: TRBJ1-1; DNA: TGTGCCAGCAGCAGACAGGGTCGGACTGAAGCTTTCTTT; CDR3: CASSRQGRTEAFF
D: TRBD1; size: many; V: TRBV28; J: TRBJ1-2; DNA: TGTGCCTGTAGGGGGCATACATGGAAAGGAATCGACTATGGCTACACCTTC; CDR3: CACRGHTWKGIDYGYTF
D: .; size: many; V: TRBV6-5; J: TRBJ2-4; DNA: TGTGCCAGCAGTTACGGGGGGTTAGCCAAAAACATTCAGTACTTC; CDR3: CASSYGGLAKNIQYF
D: TRBD2; size: many; V: TRBV20-1; J: TRBJ2-5; DNA: TGCAGTGCAGGGACTAGCGGCCAAGAGACCCAGTACTTC; CDR3: CSAGTSGQETQYF
D: .; size: many; V: TRBV5-1; J: TRBJ2-2; DNA: TGCGCCAGCAGCTTGGCTGTGGGAGTCGGAACCGGGGAGCTGTTTTTT; CDR3: CASSLAVGVGTGELFF
D: .; size: many; V: TRBV5-5; J: TRBJ1-2; DNA: TGTGCCAGCAGCTTGAAGGGTTTGGGGAAACGCTATGGCTACACCTTC; CDR3: CASSLKGLGKRYGYTF
D: TRBD2; size: many; V: TRBV11-1; J: TRBJ2-7; DNA: TGTGCCAGCGGCCCGGGACTAGCGGGGGCATTGGGCTACGAGCAGTACTTC; CDR3: CASGPGLAGALGYEQYF
D: .; size: many; V: TRBV30; J: TRBJ1-2; DNA: TGTGCCCGGATGTGGACGGTGGGCTACACCTTC; CDR3: CARMWTVGYTF
D: .; size: .; V: TRBV6-1; J: TRBJ1-1; DNA: TGTGCCAGCAGTGAAAGGTGGAGCGCGAACACTGAAGCTTTCTTT; CDR3: CASSERWSANTEAFF
D: .; size: .; V: TRBV19; J: TRBJ1-5; DNA: TGTGCCACCGGACAGTTTGGCAATCAGCCCCAGCATTTT; CDR3: CATGQFGNQPQHF
D: .; size: .; V: TRBV7-2; J: TRBJ1-3; DNA: TGTGCCAGCAGCTCCGATCATGCAGGGGAGTCGCATTTT; CDR3: CASSSDHAGESHF
D: TRBD1; size: once; V: TRBV28; J: TRBJ1-2; DNA: TGTGCCAGCAGTTCAGGGGGCTTAAGCTACACCTTC; CDR3: CASSSGGLSYTF
D: .; size: many; V: TRBV10-3; J: TRBJ1-5; DNA: TGTGCCATCAGTGAGTCGGTCGGTCAACTCAGCAATCAGCCCCAGCATTTT; CDR3: CAISESVGQLSNQPQHF
D: .; size: many; V: TRBV28; J: TRBJ2-5; DNA: TGTGCCAGCAGTCGTTCGTTCACAATGACCCAGTACTTC; CDR3: CASSRSFTMTQYF
D: TRBD1; size: once; V: TRBV12-3/TRBV12-4; J: TRBJ2-5; DNA: TGTGCCAGCAGTTTCCCGGGACAGGGGGAGACCCAGTACTTC; CDR3: CASSFPGQGETQYF
D: .; size: few; V: TRBV5-1; J: TRBJ2-7; DNA: TGCGCCAGCAGCTTGGACCCGAACACCTACGAGCAGTACTTC; CDR3: CASSLDPNTYEQYF
D: .; size: few; V: TRBV28; J: TRBJ1-2; DNA: TGTGCCAGCAGTTTATGGGGGACTTTTAACTATGGCTACACCTTC; CDR3: CASSLWGTFNYGYTF
D: TRBD1; size: many; V: TRBV6-1; J: TRBJ1-2; DNA: TGTGCCAGCAGATCGGGACAGGGGCCCTATGGCTACACCTTC; CDR3: CASRSGQGPYGYTF
D: .; size: few; V: TRBV9; J: TRBJ1-3; DNA: TGTGCCAGCAGCTCTGGACCTTTCGAGCGGTCTGGAAACACCATATATTTT; CDR3: CASSSGPFERSGNTIYF
D: .; size: many; V: TRBV27; J: TRBJ1-2; DNA: TGTGCCAGCAGCTCGGTCCTTAACTATGGCTACACCTTC; CDR3: CASSSVLNYGYTF
D: TRBD1; size: few; V: TRBV12-3/TRBV12-4; J: TRBJ1-5; DNA: TGTGCCAGCAGTTTAGGGGGACAGGGGGTCTATCAGCCCCAGCATTTT; CDR3: CASSLGGQGVYQPQHF
D: TRBD2; size: many; V: TRBV29-1; J: TRBJ2-5; DNA: TGCAGCGTGGCCGGGACTACCGTAGAGACCCAGTACTTC; CDR3: CSVAGTTVETQYF
D: .; size: few; V: TRBV12-3/TRBV12-4; J: TRBJ2-5; DNA: TGTGCCAGCAGTACCTCCGGGGGTGGGATGGAGACCCAGTACTTC; CDR3: CASSTSGGGMETQYF